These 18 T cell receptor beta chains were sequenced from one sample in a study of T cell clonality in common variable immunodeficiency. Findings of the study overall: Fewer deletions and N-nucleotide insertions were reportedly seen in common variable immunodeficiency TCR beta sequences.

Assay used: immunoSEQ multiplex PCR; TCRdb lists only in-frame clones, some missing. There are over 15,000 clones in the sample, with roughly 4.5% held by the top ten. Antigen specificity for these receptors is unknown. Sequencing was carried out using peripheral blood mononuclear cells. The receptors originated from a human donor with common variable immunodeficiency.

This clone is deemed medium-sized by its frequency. CDR3 residues: CAWSVSQIEHEQYF. CDR3 DNA (partial): TGTGCCTGGAGTGTCTCACAGATAGAACACGAG. The V and J genes are TRBV30 and TRBJ2-7; D is ambiguous. The CDR3 end is not reached by the read, which stops 3 residues before it; the germline J gene fills it in. Trimming removed 0 bases at V and 5 bases at J, with 14 bases between. CDR1 is GTSNPN and CDR2 is SVGIG in the germline V gene (reference sequence). The CDR3 loop spans 14 amino acids.

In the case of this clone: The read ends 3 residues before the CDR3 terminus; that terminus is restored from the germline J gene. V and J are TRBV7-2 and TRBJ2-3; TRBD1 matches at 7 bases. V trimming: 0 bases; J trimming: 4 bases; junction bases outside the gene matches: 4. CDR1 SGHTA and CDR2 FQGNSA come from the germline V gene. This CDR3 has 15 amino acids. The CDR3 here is CASSLARDRPDTQYF. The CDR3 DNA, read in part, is TGTGCCAGCAGCTTAGCTCGGGACAGACCAGATACG. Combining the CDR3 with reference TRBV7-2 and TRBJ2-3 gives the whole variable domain GAGVSQSPSNKVTEKGKDVELRCDPISGHTALYWYRQSLGQGLEFLIYFQGNSAPDKSGLPSDRFSAERTGGSVSTLTIQRTQQEDSAVYLCASSLARDRPDTQYFGPGTRLTVL.

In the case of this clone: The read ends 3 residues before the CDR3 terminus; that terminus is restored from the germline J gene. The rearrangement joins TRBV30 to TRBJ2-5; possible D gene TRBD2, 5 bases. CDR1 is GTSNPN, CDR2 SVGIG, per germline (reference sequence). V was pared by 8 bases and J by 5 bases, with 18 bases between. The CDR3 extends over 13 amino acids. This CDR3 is CATRRAGGETQYF. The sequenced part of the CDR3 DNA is TGTGCCACCAGGCGGGCAGGCGGGGAGACC.

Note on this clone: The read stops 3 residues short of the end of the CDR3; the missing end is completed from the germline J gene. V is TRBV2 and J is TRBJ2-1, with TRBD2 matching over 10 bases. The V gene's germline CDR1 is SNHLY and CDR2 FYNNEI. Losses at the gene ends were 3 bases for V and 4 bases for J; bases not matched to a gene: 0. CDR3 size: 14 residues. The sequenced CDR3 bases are TGTGCCAGCAGTGATAGCGGGGGGTACAATGAG. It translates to CASSDSGGYNE. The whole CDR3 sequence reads CASSDSGGYNEQFF.

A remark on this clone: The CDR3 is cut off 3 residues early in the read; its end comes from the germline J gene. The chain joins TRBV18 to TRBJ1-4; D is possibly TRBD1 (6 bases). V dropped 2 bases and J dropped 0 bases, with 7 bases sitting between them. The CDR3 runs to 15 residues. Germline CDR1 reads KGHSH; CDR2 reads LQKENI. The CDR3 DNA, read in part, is TGTGCCAGCTCACCAAGGACAGCAACTAATGAAAAA. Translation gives CASSPRTATNEK. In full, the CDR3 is CASSPRTATNEKLFF.

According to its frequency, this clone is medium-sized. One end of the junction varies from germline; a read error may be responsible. The sequenced part of the CDR3 DNA is TGCGCCAGCAGCGTCCATACAGGGGGGACAGATACG. Translating it yields CASSVHTGGTDT. The complete CDR3 reads CASSVHTGGTDTQYF. The rearrangement joins TRBV4-2 to TRBJ2-3; 8 nucleotides agree with TRBD1. Coverage ceases 3 residues before the CDR3 finishes, and the germline J gene fills in the end. Germline V CDR1 and CDR2: LGHNA, YNFKEQ. The CDR3 contains 15 residues.

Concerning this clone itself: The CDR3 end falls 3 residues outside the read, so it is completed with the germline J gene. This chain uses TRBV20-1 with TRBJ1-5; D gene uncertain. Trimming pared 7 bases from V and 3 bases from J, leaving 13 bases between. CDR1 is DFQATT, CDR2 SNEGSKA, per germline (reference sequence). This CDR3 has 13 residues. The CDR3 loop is CSVRSGINQPQHF. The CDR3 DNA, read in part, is TGCAGTGTTAGGTCAGGTATCAATCAGCCC.

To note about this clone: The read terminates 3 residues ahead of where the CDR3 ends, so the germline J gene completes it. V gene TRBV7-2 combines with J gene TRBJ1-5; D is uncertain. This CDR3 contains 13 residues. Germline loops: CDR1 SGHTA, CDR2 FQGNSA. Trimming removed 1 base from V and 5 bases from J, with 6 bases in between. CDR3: CASSLERDQPQHF. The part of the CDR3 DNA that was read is TGTGCCAGCAGCTTAGAGAGGGATCAGCCC.

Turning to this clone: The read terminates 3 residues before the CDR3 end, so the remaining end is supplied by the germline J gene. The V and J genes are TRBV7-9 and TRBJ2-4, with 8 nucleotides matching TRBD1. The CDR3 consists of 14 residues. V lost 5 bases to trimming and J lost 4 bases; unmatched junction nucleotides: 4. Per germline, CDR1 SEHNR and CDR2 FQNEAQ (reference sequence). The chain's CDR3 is CASSAWDRKNIQYF. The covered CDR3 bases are TGTGCCAGCAGCGCTTGGGACAGGAAAAACATT.

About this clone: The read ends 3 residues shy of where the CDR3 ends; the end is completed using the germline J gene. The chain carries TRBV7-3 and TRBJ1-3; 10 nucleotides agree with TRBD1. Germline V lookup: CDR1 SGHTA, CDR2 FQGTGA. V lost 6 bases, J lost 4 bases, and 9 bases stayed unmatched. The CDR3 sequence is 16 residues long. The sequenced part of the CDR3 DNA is TGTGCCAGCAGTTTTGGACCGGGACAGGGGGGAAACACC. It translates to CASSFGPGQGGNT. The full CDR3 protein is CASSFGPGQGGNTIYF.

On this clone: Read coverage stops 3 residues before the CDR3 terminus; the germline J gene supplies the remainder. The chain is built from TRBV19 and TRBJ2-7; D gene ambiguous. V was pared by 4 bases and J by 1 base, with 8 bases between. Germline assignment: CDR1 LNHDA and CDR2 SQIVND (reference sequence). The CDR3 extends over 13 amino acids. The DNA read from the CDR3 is TGTGCCAGTAGTAGAGCCGGTTCCTACGAG. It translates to CASSRAGSYE. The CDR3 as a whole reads CASSRAGSYEQYF. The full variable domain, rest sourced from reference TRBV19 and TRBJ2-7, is DGGITQSPKYLFRKEGQNVTLSCEQNLNHDAMYWYRQDPGQGLRLIYYSQIVNDFQKGDIAEGYSVSREKKESFPLTVTSAQKNPTAFYLCASSRAGSYEQYFGPGTRLTVT.

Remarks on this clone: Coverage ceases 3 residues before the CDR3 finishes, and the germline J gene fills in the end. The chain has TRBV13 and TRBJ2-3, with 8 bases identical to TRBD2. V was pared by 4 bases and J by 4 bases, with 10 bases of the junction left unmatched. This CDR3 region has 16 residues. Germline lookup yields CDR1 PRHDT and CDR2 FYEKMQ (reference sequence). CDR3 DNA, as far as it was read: TGTGCCAGCAGCTCCAACCCGGGACTAGTTCCAGATACG. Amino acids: CASSSNPGLVPDT. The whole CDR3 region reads CASSSNPGLVPDTQYF.

CDR3 loop: CASSGRVGNSPLHF. CDR3 DNA, as far as it was read: TGTGCCAGCAGTGGCAGGGTAGGAAATTCACCC. This sequence joins TRBV7-8 and TRBJ1-6, with D possibly TRBD1 on 5 matching bases. The CDR3 extends 3 residues past the end of the read, so its final part is completed from the germline J gene. Per germline, CDR1 SGHVS and CDR2 FQNEAQ. Trimming cost V 6 bases and J 7 bases, with 13 bases left between them. CDR3 length: 14 residues. Using reference TRBV7-8 and TRBJ1-6 for the parts outside the CDR3, the full variable domain is GAGVSQSPRYKVAKRGQDVALRCDPISGHVSLFWYQQALGQGPEFLTYFQNEAQLDKSGLPSDRFFAERPEGSVSTLKIQRTQQEDSAVYLCASSGRVGNSPLHFGNGTRLTVT.

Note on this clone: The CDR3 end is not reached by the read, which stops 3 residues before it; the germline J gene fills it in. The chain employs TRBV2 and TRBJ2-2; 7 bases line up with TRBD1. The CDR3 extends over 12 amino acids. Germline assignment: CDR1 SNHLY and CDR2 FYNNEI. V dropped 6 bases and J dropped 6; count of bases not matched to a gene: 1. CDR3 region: CASSQGAGELFF. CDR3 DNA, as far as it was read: TGTGCCAGCAGCCAGGGGGCCGGGGAG. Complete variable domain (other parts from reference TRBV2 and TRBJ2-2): EPEVTQTPSHQVTQMGQEVILRCVPISNHLYFYWYRQILGQKVEFLVSFYNNEISEKSEIFDDQFSVERPDGSNFTLKIRSTKLEDSAMYFCASSQGAGELFFGEGSRLTVL.

The CDR3 loop is CASRIAGGRAGELFF. The sequenced CDR3 bases are TGTGCCAGCAGGATAGCGGGAGGGCGGGCCGGGGAG. The J gene is TRBJ2-2, the V gene TRBV7-2, with TRBD2 identical over 11 bases. From the germline J gene comes the end of the CDR3, since the read stops 3 residues before it. Trimming removed 6 bases from V and 6 bases from J; junction bases left unmatched: 6. Germline V gene sequence: CDR1 SGHTA, CDR2 FQGNSA. The CDR3 is 15 residues long.

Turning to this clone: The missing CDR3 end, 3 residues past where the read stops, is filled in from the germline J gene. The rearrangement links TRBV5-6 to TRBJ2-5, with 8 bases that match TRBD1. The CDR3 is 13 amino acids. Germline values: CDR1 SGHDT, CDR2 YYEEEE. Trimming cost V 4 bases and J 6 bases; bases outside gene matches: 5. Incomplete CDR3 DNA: TGTGCCAGCAGCAAGACAGGGGAACAGACC. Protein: CASSKTGEQT. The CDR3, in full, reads CASSKTGEQTQYF.

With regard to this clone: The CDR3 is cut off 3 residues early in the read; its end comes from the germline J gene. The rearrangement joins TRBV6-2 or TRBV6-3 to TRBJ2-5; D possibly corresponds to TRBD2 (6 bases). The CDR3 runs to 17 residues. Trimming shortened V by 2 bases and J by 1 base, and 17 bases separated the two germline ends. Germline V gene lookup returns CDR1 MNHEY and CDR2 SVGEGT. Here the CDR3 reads CASSYVLGGVPQETQYF. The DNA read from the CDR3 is TGTGCCAGCAGTTACGTTTTGGGGGGAGTTCCCCAAGAGACC.

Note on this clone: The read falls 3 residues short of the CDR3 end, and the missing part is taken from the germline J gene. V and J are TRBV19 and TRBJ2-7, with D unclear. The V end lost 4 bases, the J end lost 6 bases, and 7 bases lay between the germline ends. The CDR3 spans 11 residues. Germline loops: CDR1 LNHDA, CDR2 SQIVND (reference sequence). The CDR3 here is CASSTYSEQYF. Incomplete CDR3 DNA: TGTGCCAGTAGTACGTACTCCGAG. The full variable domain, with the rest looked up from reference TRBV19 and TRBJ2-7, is DGGITQSPKYLFRKEGQNVTLSCEQNLNHDAMYWYRQDPGQGLRLIYYSQIVNDFQKGDIAEGYSVSREKKESFPLTVTSAQKNPTAFYLCASSTYSEQYFGPGTRLTVT.